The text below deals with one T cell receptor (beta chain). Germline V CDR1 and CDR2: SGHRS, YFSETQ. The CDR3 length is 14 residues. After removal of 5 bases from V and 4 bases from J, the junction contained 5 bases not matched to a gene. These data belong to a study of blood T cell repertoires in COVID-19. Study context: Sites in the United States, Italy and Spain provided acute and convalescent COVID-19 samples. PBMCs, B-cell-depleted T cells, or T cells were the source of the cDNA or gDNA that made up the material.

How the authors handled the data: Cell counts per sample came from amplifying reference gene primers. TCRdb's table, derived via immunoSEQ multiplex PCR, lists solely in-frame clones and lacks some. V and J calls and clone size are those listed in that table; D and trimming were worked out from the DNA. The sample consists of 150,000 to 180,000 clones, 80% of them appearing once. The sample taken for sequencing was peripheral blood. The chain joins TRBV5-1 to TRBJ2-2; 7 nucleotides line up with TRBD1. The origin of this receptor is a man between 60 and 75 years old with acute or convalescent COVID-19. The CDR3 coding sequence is TGCGCCAGCAGACCGGGACAGACCACCGGGGAGCTGTTTTTT. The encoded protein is CASRPGQTTGELFF. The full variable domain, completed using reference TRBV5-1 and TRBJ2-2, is KAGVTQTPRYLIKTRGQQVTLSCSPISGHRSVSWYQQTPGQGLQFLFEYFSETQRNKGNFPGRFSGRQFSNSRSEMNVSTLELGDSALYLCASRPGQTTGELFFGEGSRLTVL.